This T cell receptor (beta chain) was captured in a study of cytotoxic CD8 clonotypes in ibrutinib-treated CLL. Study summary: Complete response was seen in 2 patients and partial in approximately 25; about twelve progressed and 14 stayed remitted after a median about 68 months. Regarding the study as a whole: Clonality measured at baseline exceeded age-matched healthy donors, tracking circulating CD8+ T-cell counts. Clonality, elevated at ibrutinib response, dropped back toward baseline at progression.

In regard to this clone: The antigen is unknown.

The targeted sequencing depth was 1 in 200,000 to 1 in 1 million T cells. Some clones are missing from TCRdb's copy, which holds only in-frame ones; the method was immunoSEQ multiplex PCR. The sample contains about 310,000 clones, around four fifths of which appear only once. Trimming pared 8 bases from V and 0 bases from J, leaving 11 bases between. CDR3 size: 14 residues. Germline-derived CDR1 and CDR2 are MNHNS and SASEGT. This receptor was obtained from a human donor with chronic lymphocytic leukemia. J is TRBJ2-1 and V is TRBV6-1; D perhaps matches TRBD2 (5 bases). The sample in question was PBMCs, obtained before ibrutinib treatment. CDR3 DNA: TGTGCCAGCGTGCGGGTATACTCCTACAATGAGCAGTTCTTC. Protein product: CASVRVYSYNEQFF.